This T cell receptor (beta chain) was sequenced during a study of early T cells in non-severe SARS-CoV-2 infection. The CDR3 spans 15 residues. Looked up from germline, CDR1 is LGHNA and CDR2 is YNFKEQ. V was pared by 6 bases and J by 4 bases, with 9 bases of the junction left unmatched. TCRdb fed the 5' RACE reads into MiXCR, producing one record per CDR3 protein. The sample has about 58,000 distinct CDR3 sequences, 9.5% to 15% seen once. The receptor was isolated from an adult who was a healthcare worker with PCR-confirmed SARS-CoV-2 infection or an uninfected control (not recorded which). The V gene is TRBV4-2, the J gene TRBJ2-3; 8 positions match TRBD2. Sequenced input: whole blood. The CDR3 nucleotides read TGTGCCAGCAGGTTGAGCGGGAGCATGGCAGATACGCAGTATTTT. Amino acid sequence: CASRLSGSMADTQYF.